These T cell receptor beta chains were read from a single sample in a study of beta chain features in type 1 diabetes. Measured with immunoSEQ multiplex PCR; TCRdb has only the in-frame clones, and not every one. The sample comprises around 450,000 clones, about an eighth of which are singletons, and approximately 0.045% rests with the top ten. Sequencing was carried out using naive CD4+ T cells from blood. The receptors derive from a woman under 30 in good health. The CDR3 runs from the conserved cysteine through the conserved F or W. A D gene is named only where the DNA matches it firmly. Part of the rows lack a size; the others show once, few, many or a class for expanded clones.

j_call: TRBJ2-7; clone_size: -; v_call: TRBV7-2; d_call: TRBD1; cdr3_nt: TGTGCCAGCAGCCCCGGACAGGGGGGGCAGTACTTC; cdr3_aa: CASSPGQGGQYF
j_call: TRBJ2-1; clone_size: -; v_call: TRBV5-1; d_call: -; cdr3_nt: TGCGCCAGCAGCTTGGAGGGTGGCTCCTACAATGAGCAGTTCTTC; cdr3_aa: CASSLEGGSYNEQFF
j_call: TRBJ2-3; clone_size: -; v_call: TRBV2; d_call: -; cdr3_nt: TGTGCCAGCAGTGCGGACGGTACAGATACGCAGTATTTT; cdr3_aa: CASSADGTDTQYF
j_call: TRBJ2-7; clone_size: -; v_call: TRBV13; d_call: TRBD2; cdr3_nt: TGTGCCAGCAGCCGGACTAGCGGGAGGGGTGAGCAGTACTTC; cdr3_aa: CASSRTSGRGEQYF
j_call: TRBJ2-1; clone_size: -; v_call: TRBV7-2; d_call: TRBD1; cdr3_nt: TGTGCCAGCAGCTTAGCGGGACAGGGCGGGGATGAGCAGTTCTTC; cdr3_aa: CASSLAGQGGDEQFF
j_call: TRBJ2-6; clone_size: few; v_call: TRBV28; d_call: -; cdr3_nt: TGTGCCAGCACACCCCACCGAACTGGGGCCAACGTCCTGACTTTC; cdr3_aa: CASTPHRTGANVLTF
j_call: TRBJ2-1; clone_size: many; v_call: TRBV9; d_call: -; cdr3_nt: TGTGCCAGCAGCGTAGCCTTAGACTCACAGTTCTTC; cdr3_aa: CASSVALDSQFF
j_call: TRBJ2-1; clone_size: few; v_call: TRBV6-6; d_call: TRBD2; cdr3_nt: TGTGCCACCCAGTGGACTAGCGGGGGAAATGAGCAGTTCTTC; cdr3_aa: CATQWTSGGNEQFF
j_call: TRBJ1-1; clone_size: few; v_call: TRBV2; d_call: -; cdr3_nt: TGTGCCAGCAGGGGGACCGCTGAAGCTTTCTTT; cdr3_aa: CASRGTAEAFF
j_call: TRBJ2-3; clone_size: few; v_call: TRBV9; d_call: TRBD1; cdr3_nt: TGTGCCAGCAGCGCCACAGGGGGCCCGGGCACAGATACGCAGTATTTT; cdr3_aa: CASSATGGPGTDTQYF
j_call: TRBJ2-7; clone_size: few; v_call: TRBV18; d_call: -; cdr3_nt: TGTGCCAGCTCACCGACAGCTACCTCCTACGAGCAGTACTTC; cdr3_aa: CASSPTATSYEQYF
j_call: TRBJ1-1; clone_size: few; v_call: TRBV15; d_call: TRBD1; cdr3_nt: TGTGCCACCAGGACTACTCAGGGGGCGAACACTGAAGCTTTCTTT; cdr3_aa: CATRTTQGANTEAFF